The 28 T cell receptor beta chains below come from one sample, sequenced in a study of identical twins. One entry per CDR3 protein results from TCRdb running MiXCR on the 5' RACE reads. The sample has 400,000 to 600,000 distinct CDR3 sequences; approximately 20% are singletons. This same sample was also part of a study on yellow fever vaccine responses in identical twins.

The sequenced sample was CD4+ T cells sorted from blood. These receptors all stem from a woman under 30 in good health.

J is TRBJ2-1 and V is TRBV12-3 or TRBV12-4; 8 bases are a match to TRBD2. The CDR3 is made up of 15 amino acids. J gave up 7 bases and V 3 bases, and 8 bases lay outside the gene matches. The CDR3, as DNA: TGTGCCAGCAGTTTCGGGCGGGGGGAAAGGAATGAGCAGTTCTTC. Encoded protein: CASSFGRGERNEQFF.

The chain is built from TRBV12-3 or TRBV12-4 and TRBJ2-7, with 8 bases lining up with TRBD2. The V and J ends lost 3 bases and 5 bases, in that order; junction bases with no gene match: 12. The CDR3 length is 16 residues. CDR3 region: CASSLASSGSLDEQYF. In DNA, the CDR3 is TGTGCCAGCAGTTTGGCGTCTAGCGGGTCTTTGGACGAGCAGTACTTC.

The chain is built from TRBV20-1 and TRBJ2-7; D gene unclear. Trimming removed 3 bases from V and 5 bases from J, with 8 bases in between. The CDR3 sequence is 11 residues long. Germline V gene sequence: CDR1 DFQATT, CDR2 SNEGSKA (reference sequence). The CDR3 region is CSARILDEQYV. The CDR3 DNA reads TGCAGTGCTAGGATCCTGGACGAGCAGTACGTC.

The rearrangement uses TRBV6-6 and TRBJ2-3; tentatively, D is TRBD1 or TRBD2 (5 bases each). The CDR3 has 11 residues. CDR1 MNHNY and CDR2 SVGAGI come from the germline V gene (reference sequence). With 7 bases removed from V and 5 bases from J, the gap between germline ends came to 7 bases. The CDR3 is CASKRGDTQYF. The DNA of the CDR3 is TGTGCCAGCAAGAGGGGAGATACGCAGTATTTT.

CDR3 DNA: TGTGCCACGACGAAGGGTCAGGGGACCGACGAGCAGTACTTC. Its translation is CATTKGQGTDEQYF. The V gene is TRBV10-3, the J gene TRBJ2-7, with D possibly matching TRBD1 (6 bases). Between the trimmed V and J ends, which lost 10 bases and 5 bases, there was a span of 21 bases. Per germline, CDR1 ENHRY and CDR2 SYGVKD. This CDR3 region has 14 residues.

The chain recombines TRBV10-3 with TRBJ2-1, with D maybe TRBD1 (6 bases). Per germline, CDR1 ENHRY and CDR2 SYGVKD. Trimming removed 5 bases from V and 6 bases from J, with 11 bases in between. CDR3 size: 13 residues. CDR3 sequence (DNA): TGTGCCATCAGTTTACAGGGTCCCAATGAGCAGTTCTTC. Protein sequence: CAISLQGPNEQFF.

V usage is TRBV28 and J usage is TRBJ2-7; D may be TRBD2 (6 bases). V dropped 4 bases and J dropped 4 bases, with 20 bases sitting between them. The CDR3 is 16 amino acids. Germline V gene sequence: CDR1 MDHEN, CDR2 SYDVKM. CDR3 bases: TGTGCCAGCAGTTACGACCTGGGGTTAGGAGGGTACGAGCAGTACTTC. This encodes CASSYDLGLGGYEQYF.

This rearrangement joins TRBV18 to TRBJ1-3; the D is unclear. This CDR3 region has 15 residues. Trimming removed 0 bases from V and 0 bases from J, with 6 bases in between. The germline CDR1 and CDR2 sequences are KGHSH and LQKENI. CDR3 bases: TGTGCCAGCTCACCACCGGCCTTCTCTGGAAACACCATATATTTT. Amino acid sequence: CASSPPAFSGNTIYF.

This rearrangement joins TRBV11-2 to TRBJ2-7; D possibly uses TRBD1 or TRBD2 (6 bases each). Trimming cost V 5 bases and J 3 bases, with 29 bases left between them. CDR1 SGHAT and CDR2 FQNNGV come from the germline V gene. This CDR3 region has 19 residues. CDR3 sequence (DNA): TGTGCCAGCAGCCCCCGGGGTATGGAGGGGGTAGTTACCCTCTACGAGCAGTACTTC. Translation: CASSPRGMEGVVTLYEQYF. The whole variable domain, filled in from reference TRBV11-2 and TRBJ2-7, reads EAGVAQSPRYKIIEKRQSVAFWCNPISGHATLYWYQQILGQGPKLLIQFQNNGVVDDSQLPKDRFSAERLKGVDSTLKIQPAKLEDSAVYLCASSPRGMEGVVTLYEQYFGPGTRLTVT.

This chain connects TRBV5-1 to TRBJ2-3, with D possibly being TRBD2 (5 bases). Trimming took 0 bases from V and 1 from J, leaving 12 bases between them. The CDR3 is 16 residues long. The germline gives CDR1 SGHRS, CDR2 YFSETQ. CDR3 sequence (DNA): TGCGCCAGCAGCTTGGGACAATACGGGGGCACAGATACGCAGTATTTT. Translating it yields CASSLGQYGGTDTQYF. The full variable domain, rest sourced from reference TRBV5-1 and TRBJ2-3, is KAGVTQTPRYLIKTRGQQVTLSCSPISGHRSVSWYQQTPGQGLQFLFEYFSETQRNKGNFPGRFSGRQFSNSRSEMNVSTLELGDSALYLCASSLGQYGGTDTQYFGPGTRLTVL.

The genes are TRBV7-9 and TRBJ2-1; 9 bases agree with TRBD2. In germline, CDR1 is SEHNR, CDR2 FQNEAQ (reference sequence). The junction had 3 bases not matched to a gene; V was cut back by 1 base and J by 2 bases. The CDR3 runs 16 residues. CDR3 sequence reads: CASSLVAGGTYNEQFF. For the CDR3, the DNA is TGTGCCAGCAGCTTAGTGGCGGGAGGGACCTACAATGAGCAGTTCTTC.

The V gene is TRBV5-1, the J gene TRBJ1-1; tentatively, D is TRBD1 (6 bases). CDR1 and CDR2 (germline): SGHRS, YFSETQ. This CDR3 comprises 15 residues. V dropped 2 bases and J dropped 1 base, with 12 bases sitting between them. CDR3 sequence: CASSFNPGQNTEAFF. The CDR3 DNA sequence: TGCGCCAGCAGCTTTAATCCGGGACAGAACACTGAAGCTTTCTTT.

The sample holds many counts of this clonotype. The chain recombines TRBV20-1 with TRBJ2-7; 7 bases agree with TRBD1. V gave up 3 bases and J gave up 3 bases; unmatched junction bases: 2. CDR1 is DFQATT and CDR2 is SNEGSKA in the germline V gene (reference sequence). This CDR3 region has 12 residues. The CDR3: CSASRQGYEQYV. The CDR3 region has the DNA TGCAGTGCTAGTAGACAGGGCTACGAGCAGTACGTC.

This clonotype was counted many times. The chain couples TRBV5-1 to TRBJ2-1; D remains unclear. V lost 2 bases to trimming and J lost 9 bases, with 6 bases between them. Germline V CDR1 and CDR2: SGHRS, YFSETQ. There are 11 residues in the CDR3. In DNA form, the CDR3 reads TGCGCCAGCAGCTTATCGAGTGAGCAGTTCTTC. Translated: CASSLSSEQFF.

This clonotype was detected a few times. The chain has TRBV9 and TRBJ2-2, with D possibly matching TRBD2 (5 bases). Germline-derived CDR1 and CDR2 are SGDLS and YYNGEE. The V and J ends lost 0 bases and 5 bases respectively, with 14 bases between them. This CDR3 contains 16 residues. CDR3 DNA: TGTGCCAGCAGCGTAGCGTTGCGACCGGGGACCGGGGAGCTGTTTTTT. This encodes CASSVALRPGTGELFF.

The chain carries TRBV28 and TRBJ1-4; D remains unclear. Per the germline V gene, CDR1 is MDHEN and CDR2 is SYDVKM. This CDR3 spans 13 amino acids. V lost 1 base and J 4 bases, leaving 4 bases between the germline ends. The CDR3 loop is CASSLSVNEKLFF. The CDR3 region has the DNA TGTGCCAGCAGTTTATCAGTTAATGAAAAACTGTTTTTT.

The V call is TRBV7-2, the J call TRBJ2-1; D is uncertain. CDR1 is SGHTA, CDR2 FQGNSA, per germline. Deletions cut 2 bases from V and 10 bases from J, with 9 bases between. This CDR3 is 12 amino acids long. The CDR3 nucleotides read TGTGCCAGCAGCTTACTCGAATCCGAGCAGTTCTTC. Translating gives CASSLLESEQFF. Variable domain in full (rest from reference TRBV7-2 and TRBJ2-1): GAGVSQSPSNKVTEKGKDVELRCDPISGHTALYWYRQSLGQGLEFLIYFQGNSAPDKSGLPSDRFSAERTGGSVSTLTIQRTQQEDSAVYLCASSLLESEQFFGPGTRLTVL.

This clonotype was counted ten times or more. The chain joins TRBV12-3 or TRBV12-4 to TRBJ2-4; D perhaps matches TRBD2 (6 bases). This CDR3 spans 14 amino acids. Trimming stripped 8 bases from V and 2 bases from J, with 13 bases between. The CDR3 DNA reads as TGTGCCAGCGTATCGGAGGGGACCAAAAACATTCAGTACTTC. Protein sequence: CASVSEGTKNIQYF.

The chain combines TRBV20-1 with TRBJ2-7; TRBD2 aligns across 8 bases. Germline-derived CDR1 and CDR2 are DFQATT and SNEGSKA (reference sequence). After removal of 3 bases from V and 1 base from J, the junction contained 5 bases not matched to a gene. The CDR3 runs to 14 residues. In DNA, the CDR3 is TGCAGTGCTAGGTCCACTAGCGGATCCTACGAGCAGTACTTC. Protein: CSARSTSGSYEQYF.

This chain joins TRBV12-5 and TRBJ2-1; D is ambiguous. CDR3 size: 13 residues. Germline assignment: CDR1 LGHNT and CDR2 FRNRAP. Trimming pared 3 bases from V and 8 bases from J, leaving 11 bases between. The CDR3 here is CASGFSAGHEQFF. The CDR3, as DNA: TGTGCTAGTGGTTTTAGTGCCGGTCATGAGCAGTTCTTC.

This clonotype was counted between two and nine times. The V gene is TRBV2, the J gene TRBJ2-1; TRBD2 matches 10 bases. The J segment lost 7 bases and the V segment lost 6 bases, leaving 6 bases of the junction unmatched. CDR1 and CDR2 (germline): SNHLY, FYNNEI. There are 14 residues in the CDR3. The CDR3 region has the DNA TGTGCCAGCAGGTCGGCTAGCGGGAGTAATGAGCAGTTCTTC. Translated, it gives CASRSASGSNEQFF.

This clonotype was seen only a few times. The genes are TRBV2 and TRBJ2-5; D may be TRBD2 (6 bases). Germline lookup yields CDR1 SNHLY and CDR2 FYNNEI. The CDR3 is 13 residues long. V was pared by 7 bases and J by 5 bases, with 14 bases between. CDR3 DNA sequence: TGTGCCAGCAAGGCGGGGCGACAGGAGACCCAGTACTTC. It specifies CASKAGRQETQYF.

This clonotype showed up just a few times. The chain employs TRBV7-9 and TRBJ2-1, with D perhaps matching TRBD2 (5 bases). The CDR3 length is 12 residues. V lost 1 base and J 8 bases, leaving 6 bases between the germline ends. CDR1 and CDR2 (germline): SEHNR, FQNEAQ (reference sequence). CDR3 sequence: CASSLEGDEQFF. CDR3 nucleotide sequence: TGTGCCAGCAGCTTAGAGGGAGATGAGCAGTTCTTC. Looking up the rest from reference TRBV7-9 and TRBJ2-1 gives the full variable domain: DTGVSQNPRHKITKRGQNVTFRCDPISEHNRLYWYRQTLGQGPEFLTYFQNEAQLEKSRLLSDRFSAERPKGSFSTLEIQRTEQGDSAMYLCASSLEGDEQFFGPGTRLTVL.

The V call is TRBV28, the J call TRBJ2-7; possible D gene TRBD1, 6 bases. Trimming stripped 6 bases from V and 0 bases from J, with 18 bases between. Looked up from germline, CDR1 is MDHEN and CDR2 is SYDVKM. This CDR3 is 16 amino acids long. The CDR3, as DNA: TGTGCCAGCAGCCCAGGGGCCAACCCAAACTCCTACGAGCAGTACTTC. Translated, it gives CASSPGANPNSYEQYF.

The chain joins TRBV3-1 to TRBJ2-1; D gene ambiguous. The ends were cut back, 1 base at V and 10 bases at J, with 11 bases in the middle. Per the germline V gene, CDR1 is LGHDT and CDR2 is YNNKEL (reference sequence). This CDR3 region has 13 residues. For the CDR3, the DNA is TGTGCCAGCAGCCAAGGGCACGATGGAGAGCAGTTCTTC. Its protein is CASSQGHDGEQFF.

This clonotype has more than one count but fewer than ten. The V call is TRBV12-3 or TRBV12-4, the J call TRBJ2-5; 15 nucleotides match TRBD2. V lost 6 bases to trimming and J lost 3 bases; unmatched junction nucleotides: 8. The CDR3 is 17 residues long. CDR3 in DNA: TGTGCCAGCAGAGTCACCGGGACTAGCGGGAGGAAAGAGACCCAGTACTTC. It translates to CASRVTGTSGRKETQYF.

The table lists this clonotype with a few counts. This rearrangement joins TRBV12-3 or TRBV12-4 to TRBJ2-7; D may be TRBD1 or TRBD2 (6 bases each). This CDR3 is 13 amino acids long. V gave up 3 bases and J gave up 7 bases, with 13 bases separating them. CDR3 sequence: CASSFNRAGEQYF. The CDR3 DNA reads TGTGCCAGCAGTTTTAACAGGGCGGGAGAGCAGTACTTC.

V gene TRBV18 combines with J gene TRBJ1-1; TRBD1 might be the D (5 bases). The CDR3 extends over 13 amino acids. V was pared by 3 bases and J by 5 bases, with 10 bases between. The V gene's germline CDR1 is KGHSH and CDR2 LQKENI. CDR3 in amino acids: CASSPEGYTEAFF. The CDR3 DNA is TGTGCCAGCTCACCCGAGGGGTATACTGAAGCTTTCTTT.